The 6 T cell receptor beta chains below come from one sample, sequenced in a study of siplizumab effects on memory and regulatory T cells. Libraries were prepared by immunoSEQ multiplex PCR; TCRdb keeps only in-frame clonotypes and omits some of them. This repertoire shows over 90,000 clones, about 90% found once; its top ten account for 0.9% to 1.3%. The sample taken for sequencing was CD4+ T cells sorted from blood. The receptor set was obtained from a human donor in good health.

The CDR3 here is CASSYGGQGVTQPQHF. DNA for the CDR3: TGTGCCAGCAGCTACGGCGGACAGGGGGTAACTCAGCCCCAGCATTTT. This rearrangement joins TRBV5-5 to TRBJ1-5; 10 nucleotides match TRBD1. The CDR3 loop spans 16 amino acids. After removal of 3 bases from V and 6 bases from J, the junction contained 9 bases not matched to a gene. Germline V CDR1 and CDR2: SGHKS, YYEKEE (reference sequence). The whole variable domain, filled in from reference TRBV5-5 and TRBJ1-5, reads DAGVTQSPTHLIKTRGQQVTLRCSPISGHKSVSWYQQVLGQGPQFIFQYYEKEERGRGNFPDRFSARQFPNYSSELNVNALLLGDSALYLCASSYGGQGVTQPQHFGDGTRLSIL.

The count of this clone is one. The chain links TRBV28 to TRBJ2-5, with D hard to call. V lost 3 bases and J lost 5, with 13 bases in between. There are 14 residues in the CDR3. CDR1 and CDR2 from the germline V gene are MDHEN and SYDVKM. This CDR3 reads CASSFTRSWETQYF. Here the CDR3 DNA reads TGTGCCAGCAGTTTTACAAGATCCTGGGAGACCCAGTACTTC.

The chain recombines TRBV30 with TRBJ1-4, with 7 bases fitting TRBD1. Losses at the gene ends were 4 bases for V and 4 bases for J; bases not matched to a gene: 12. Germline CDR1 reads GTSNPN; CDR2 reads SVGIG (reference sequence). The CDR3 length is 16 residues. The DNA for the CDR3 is TGTGCCTGGATTCCGAAAGGGGGCCTGGGTAATGAAAAACTGTTTTTT. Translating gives CAWIPKGGLGNEKLFF.

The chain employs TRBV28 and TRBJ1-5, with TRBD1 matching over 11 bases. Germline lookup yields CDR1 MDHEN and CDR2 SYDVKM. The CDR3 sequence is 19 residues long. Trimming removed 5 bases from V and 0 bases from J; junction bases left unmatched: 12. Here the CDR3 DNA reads TGTGCCAGCAGTCCTTTCGGACAGGGGGCTAGGAGTAGCAATCAGCCCCAGCATTTT. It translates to CASSPFGQGARSSNQPQHF.

In nucleotides, the CDR3 is TGTGCCACCAGCAGAGGTGGGAAATCTGGAAACACCATATATTTT. Amino acids: CATSRGGKSGNTIYF. The chain combines TRBV15 with TRBJ1-3; no clear D gene. The CDR3 covers 15 residues. Germline CDR1 LNHNV, CDR2 YYDKDF (reference sequence). V lost 1 base, J lost 1 base, and 8 bases lay in between.

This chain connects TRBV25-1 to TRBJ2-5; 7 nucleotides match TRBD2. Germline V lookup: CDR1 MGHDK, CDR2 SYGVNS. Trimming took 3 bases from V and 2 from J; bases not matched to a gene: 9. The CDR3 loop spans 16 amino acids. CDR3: CASSEVRASGQETQYF. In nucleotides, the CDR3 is TGTGCCAGCAGTGAGGTGCGGGCTAGCGGTCAAGAGACCCAGTACTTC.